These 9 T cell receptor beta chains share one sample of origin, sequenced in a study of blood T cell repertoires in COVID-19. TCRdb keeps only in-frame clones here, not all; method: immunoSEQ multiplex PCR. The data contain just over 350,000 clones, about 88% of them singletons. The source material was peripheral blood. These receptors all come from a woman aged 55 to 70 with COVID-19, enrolled during active disease.

The V gene is TRBV10-2, the J gene TRBJ2-1; 9 nucleotides match TRBD2. This CDR3 is 14 amino acids long. CDR1 is WSHSY, CDR2 SAAADI, per germline. V shed 7 bases, J shed 4 bases, and the junction held 5 bases outside the gene matches. The CDR3 DNA reads TGCGCCAGCACTTCGACTAGCGGATACAATGAGCAGTTCTTC. Amino acids: CASTSTSGYNEQFF.

This sequence joins TRBV4-3 and TRBJ1-1; the D gene is possibly TRBD1 (6 bases). Germline values: CDR1 LGHNA, CDR2 YSLEER. Between the trimmed V and J ends, which lost 4 bases and 2 bases, there was a span of 11 bases. This CDR3 comprises 14 residues. DNA for the CDR3: TGCGCCAGCAGCCCCAGGGGCCCCAACACTGAAGCTTTCTTT. Its translation: CASSPRGPNTEAFF.

This chain connects TRBV5-4 to TRBJ1-1; tentative D call: TRBD1 (6 bases). This CDR3 has 15 residues. V lost 4 bases, J lost 6 bases, and 19 bases lay in between. Germline-derived CDR1 and CDR2 are SGHNT and YYREEE (reference sequence). The CDR3 spells CASSPGGALKSEAFF. The CDR3 DNA is TGTGCCAGCAGCCCCGGGGGGGCGCTTAAGTCTGAAGCTTTCTTT.

The chain uses TRBV29-1 and TRBJ1-2; D is possibly TRBD1 (5 bases). The CDR3 has 12 residues. The V gene's germline CDR1 is SQVTM and CDR2 ANQGSEA. The V end was cut by 2 bases, the J end by 7 bases, with 11 bases between. The CDR3 loop reads CSVELEGAGYTF. The DNA for the CDR3 is TGCAGCGTTGAATTAGAAGGGGCTGGCTACACCTTC.

This clone was recorded only once. The V and J genes are TRBV7-2 and TRBJ2-7; the match to TRBD2 covers 9 bases. Germline CDR1 is SGHTA and CDR2 is FQGNSA. The CDR3 has 15 residues. V lost 5 bases to trimming and J lost 2 bases; unmatched junction nucleotides: 7. The CDR3 DNA reads as TGTGCCAGCAGCCCAATAGCGGGGGATGCCTACGAGCAGTACTTC. Translated: CASSPIAGDAYEQYF.

J is TRBJ1-3 and V is TRBV7-9; the D is unclear. Germline V lookup: CDR1 SEHNR, CDR2 FQNEAQ (reference sequence). This CDR3 comprises 12 residues. V lost 3 bases, J lost 14 bases, and 14 bases lay in between. The CDR3 loop reads CASSFEETIVYF. The CDR3 region has the DNA TGTGCCAGCAGCTTTGAGGAAACAATCGTATATTTT.

The DNA for the CDR3 is TGTGCCAGCAGTTCCCTCGGGACAGAGAACACTGAAGCTTTCTTT. It specifies CASSSLGTENTEAFF. The genes are TRBV27 and TRBJ1-1, with 7 bases that match TRBD1. V trimming: 4 bases; J trimming: 1 base; junction bases outside the gene matches: 6. Germline values: CDR1 MNHEY, CDR2 SMNVEV (reference sequence). CDR3 length equals 15 residues.

CDR3 loop: CASSSPTGPGYTF. CDR3 sequence (DNA): TGTGCCAGCAGTTCCCCGACAGGGCCTGGCTACACCTTC. The rearrangement joins TRBV6-5 to TRBJ1-2; 7 bases are shared with TRBD1. The ends lost 4 bases at V and 7 bases at J; junction bases unmatched: 6. The CDR3 extends over 13 amino acids. Germline V gene data show CDR1 as MNHEY and CDR2 as SVGAGI.

The chain recombines TRBV5-4 with TRBJ2-1, with a tentative D call TRBD1 (7 bases). Between the trimmed V and J ends, which lost 5 bases and 6 bases, there was a span of 18 bases. The germline CDR1 and CDR2 sequences are SGHNT and YYREEE (reference sequence). The CDR3 sequence is 15 residues long. The CDR3 DNA follows: TGTGCCAGCAGACATGGGGGGCAGGGGGTCAATGAGCAGTTCTTC. Amino acid sequence: CASRHGGQGVNEQFF.